The 13 T cell receptor beta chains listed next were all sequenced from one sample in a study of shared clonotypes between healthy human individuals. TCRdb's table, derived via immunoSEQ multiplex PCR, lists solely in-frame clones and lacks some. The repertoire consists of 1,400,000 or so clones, with about 98.5% occurring once and the leading ten covering approximately 0.4%. Material: naive CD4+ T cells sorted from blood. The sample's subset: CD45RA+ positively selected. The origin of the receptors is a man aged 30 to 39 in good health.

In its sample, this clone was seen once. This chain uses TRBV19 with TRBJ2-6; the D gene could be TRBD1 or TRBD2 (5 bases each). Trimming left V 2 bases short and J 1 base short, with 15 bases between. In germline, CDR1 is LNHDA, CDR2 SQIVND (reference sequence). The CDR3 is 18 residues long. Written as DNA, the CDR3 is TGTGCCAGTAGTATAAACCGGATAGGGGAGTCTGGGGCCAACGTCCTGACTTTC. Residues: CASSINRIGESGANVLTF.

This chain connects TRBV14 to TRBJ1-1, with D possibly being TRBD1 (5 bases). V lost 0 bases and J lost 6, with 11 bases in between. CDR1 and CDR2 (germline): SGHDN, FVKESK. The CDR3 is 14 residues long. The chain's CDR3 is CASSQDQGGAEAFF. Here the CDR3 DNA reads TGTGCCAGCAGCCAAGATCAGGGAGGCGCTGAAGCTTTCTTT.

The CDR3 nucleotides read TGTGCCAGCAGCTTTCCGGCAGGAGGGAACCAAGAGACCCAGTACTTC. This encodes CASSFPAGGNQETQYF. The chain couples TRBV7-2 to TRBJ2-5; weak D call: TRBD2 (6 bases). Looked up from germline, CDR1 is SGHTA and CDR2 is FQGNSA. This CDR3 is built from 16 residues. Trimming cost V 3 bases and J 0 bases, with 14 bases left between them.

The chain employs TRBV5-1 and TRBJ2-7, with TRBD2 identical over 7 bases. Germline assignment: CDR1 SGHRS and CDR2 YFSETQ. The V gene end was trimmed by 4 bases and the J gene end by 2 bases; junction bases not matched to a gene: 3. The CDR3 runs 13 residues. This chain's CDR3 is CASSRREAYEQYF. DNA for the CDR3: TGCGCCAGCAGCCGCCGGGAGGCCTACGAGCAGTACTTC.

CDR3 sequence: CASCRDSMGTGELFF. CDR3 in DNA: TGTGCCAGCTGCCGGGACTCTATGGGAACCGGGGAGCTGTTTTTT. The rearrangement uses TRBV9 and TRBJ2-2, with D perhaps TRBD2 (6 bases). The ends were cut back, 7 bases at V and 5 bases at J, with 18 bases in the middle. The germline V gene encodes CDR1 SGDLS and CDR2 YYNGEE. The CDR3 covers 15 residues.

The chain carries TRBV11-2 and TRBJ2-3, with 11 bases aligning to TRBD2. The CDR3 is 16 amino acids. J lost 6 bases, V lost 2 bases, and 7 bases had no gene match. Germline V CDR1 and CDR2: SGHAT, FQNNGV. The DNA for the CDR3 is TGTGCCAGCAGCTTACCGGGACTAGCGGCCCCGGATACGCAGTATTTT. It is translated as CASSLPGLAAPDTQYF.

The J gene is TRBJ2-1, the V gene TRBV9, with 13 bases aligning to TRBD2. Trimming took 1 base from V and 9 from J; bases not matched to a gene: 7. CDR3 length equals 16 residues. CDR1 and CDR2 (germline): SGDLS, YYNGEE. The CDR3 region is CASSVKGTSGIVEQFF. CDR3 nucleotides: TGTGCCAGCAGCGTAAAGGGGACTAGCGGGATTGTTGAGCAGTTCTTC.

Points on this clone: This same CDR3 is encoded by further DNA sequences in the sample. The chain employs TRBV7-6 and TRBJ1-5; D unresolved. Germline V gives CDR1 SGHVS, CDR2 FNYEAQ. This CDR3 is built from 13 residues. Between the trimmed V and J ends, which lost 0 bases and 4 bases, there was a span of 4 bases. CDR3 loop: CASSLADNQPQHF. The CDR3 region has the DNA TGTGCCAGCAGCTTAGCAGATAATCAGCCCCAGCATTTT.

The J gene is TRBJ2-5, the V gene TRBV9; 11 bases align to TRBD2. The CDR3 runs 16 residues. Germline values: CDR1 SGDLS, CDR2 YYNGEE. The junction had 6 bases not matched to a gene; V was cut back by 0 bases and J by 5 bases. CDR3 sequence (DNA): TGTGCCAGCAGCGTAGATAGCGGGAGGGCTGGGGAGACCCAGTACTTC. Translation gives CASSVDSGRAGETQYF.

The chain couples TRBV5-1 to TRBJ2-7, with 10 bases fitting TRBD1. Per the germline V gene, CDR1 is SGHRS and CDR2 is YFSETQ. J was trimmed by 6 bases and V by 7 bases; bases with no gene match: 16. The CDR3 runs to 16 residues. The CDR3 region is CASAQPGGQGSREQYF. CDR3 in DNA: TGCGCCAGCGCCCAACCCGGGGGACAGGGGAGCCGCGAGCAGTACTTC.

The chain's CDR3 is CASSLYQYEQYF. CDR3 nucleotides: TGTGCCAGCAGCTTGTATCAGTACGAGCAGTACTTC. The chain couples TRBV5-4 to TRBJ2-7; D unresolved. Germline values: CDR1 SGHNT, CDR2 YYREEE (reference sequence). Trimming took 1 base from V and 4 from J, leaving 6 bases between them. CDR3 length: 12 amino acids.

The chain joins TRBV7-8 to TRBJ2-2; D may be TRBD2 (5 bases). V lost 5 bases and J 6 bases, leaving 13 bases between the germline ends. From germline, CDR1 is SGHVS and CDR2 FQNEAQ. The length of the CDR3 is 14 residues. CDR3 amino acids: CASSPTSIPGELFF. The CDR3 DNA follows: TGTGCCAGCAGCCCCACTAGTATCCCCGGGGAGCTGTTTTTT.

The chain recombines TRBV7-9 with TRBJ2-5; D is undetermined. The CDR3 runs 12 residues. CDR1 is SEHNR and CDR2 is FQNEAQ in the germline V gene (reference sequence). The ends were cut back, 8 bases at V and 2 bases at J, with 9 bases in the middle. The CDR3 DNA is TGTGCCAGCGGACGAGTTCAAGAGACCCAGTACTTC. It translates to CASGRVQETQYF.